Listed below are T cell receptor beta chains from one sample, sequenced in a study of shared clonotypes between healthy human individuals. The protocol was immunoSEQ multiplex PCR, while the TCRdb copy is restricted to in-frame clones and leaves out a portion. The sample includes about 2.4 million clones, roughly 93% of them seen just once. Sequencing was carried out using naive CD4+ T cells from PBMCs. Every receptor here comes from a man younger than 35 in good health. Some clones in this sample may be carry-over from other donors' samples. The CDR3 runs from the conserved cysteine through the conserved F or W. Each record gives: V gene, J gene, clone size, D gene, CDR3 DNA, CDR3 protein. D genes are given only for firm matches. Rows give clone size only sometimes, using once, few, many, or a class for an expanded clone.

>TRBV5-1|TRBJ2-7|.|.
TGCGCCAGCAGCATCGGGATCTCCTACGAGCAGTACTTC
CASSIGISYEQYF
>TRBV19|TRBJ1-4|.|.
TGTGCCAGTAGTATAAGTTCCGGACGTCATGAAAAACTGTTTTTT
CASSISSGRHEKLFF
>TRBV7-9|TRBJ2-7|.|.
TGTGCCAGCAGCTTCGTCAATCTGGAGCAGTACTTC
CASSFVNLEQYF
>TRBV25-1|TRBJ1-1|.|.
TGTGCCAGCAGTGAAGAGGAGACATCCCCTGAAGCTTTCTTT
CASSEEETSPEAFF
>TRBV25-1|TRBJ2-5|.|TRBD2
TGTGCCAGCAGTGAGAGCGGGAGGGAGACCCAGTACTTC
CASSESGRETQYF
>TRBV27|TRBJ1-1|.|.
TGTGCCAGCGTTAGAGGGGGGACTGAAGCTTTCTTT
CASVRGGTEAFF
>TRBV6-5|TRBJ2-3|once|.
TGTGCCAGCAGTAGTAGGCGGACCACAGATACGCAGTATTTT
CASSSRRTTDTQYF
>TRBV30|TRBJ1-1|.|.
TGTGCCTGGAGTCCCAACGTGTGGGACACTGAAGCTTTCTTT
CAWSPNVWDTEAFF
>TRBV5-6|TRBJ1-1|.|.
TGTGCCAGCAGCTTCTACAACCCGAACACTGAAGCTTTCTTT
CASSFYNPNTEAFF
>TRBV28|TRBJ1-2|.|.
TGTGCCAGCAGTGAAAGGGTTTTGAGGAGCTACACCTTC
CASSERVLRSYTF
>TRBV2|TRBJ2-2|.|.
TGTGCCAGCAGTGTATGGCAGGTCCACACCGGGGAGCTGTTTTTT
CASSVWQVHTGELFF
>TRBV6-5|TRBJ1-1|.|.
TGTGCCAGCAGTTACTCGACATCGTTCAAGGCTGAAGCTTTCTTT
CASSYSTSFKAEAFF
>TRBV10-3|TRBJ1-2|.|TRBD1
TGTGCCATCAGTACAATCAGACAGGGGAGTATTGGCTACACCTTC
CAISTIRQGSIGYTF
>TRBV6-5|TRBJ2-7|once|TRBD1
TGTGCCAGCAGAAGACAGGGATTGAACGAGCAGTACTTC
CASRRQGLNEQYF
>TRBV7-8|TRBJ2-1|.|.
TGTGCCAGCAGCCAGGACAGGTTCGGAAGGGTAAGCGGGAGATATTCCTACAATGAGCAGTTCTTC
CASSQDRFGRVSGRYSYNEQFF
>TRBV18|TRBJ1-2|.|.
TGTGCCAGCTCGGGGTATGCTAACTATGGCTACACCTTC
CASSGYANYGYTF
>TRBV28|TRBJ2-1|.|.
TGTGCCAGCAGTTTCCTACGTGGAAATGAGCAGTTCTTC
CASSFLRGNEQFF
>TRBV9|TRBJ2-1|.|.
TGTGCCAGCAGCGTAGGGCAAACCTACAATGAGCAGTTCTTC
CASSVGQTYNEQFF
>TRBV28|TRBJ2-5|.|TRBD1
TGTGCCAGCAGTTCGCCGGGACAGGGGGGGGAGACCCAGTACTTC
CASSSPGQGGETQYF
>TRBV4-3|TRBJ1-2|.|TRBD1
TGCGCCAGCAGCCAAGACGGGACAGGGGGACGCTATGGCTACACCTTC
CASSQDGTGGRYGYTF
>TRBV10-3|TRBJ2-2|.|.
TGTGCCATCAACCTGGACGGAAGAGGGGAGCTGTTTTTT
CAINLDGRGELFF
>TRBV28|TRBJ2-7|.|.
TGTGCCAGCAAAACAGGGAGCTCCTACGAGCAGTACTTC
CASKTGSSYEQYF
>TRBV5-1|TRBJ2-3|.|.
TGCGCCAGCAGCTTGGCCGCACGGGGAGGCACAGATACGCAGTATTTT
CASSLAARGGTDTQYF
>TRBV28|TRBJ2-3|.|.
TGTGCCAGCATTCCCCCAGGGACAGATACGCAGTATTTT
CASIPPGTDTQYF
>TRBV7-9|TRBJ2-1|.|TRBD2
TGTGCCAGCAGCTTAGCTAGCGGGAGAGGTTTTGGAAACAATGAGCAGTTCTTC
CASSLASGRGFGNNEQFF